This T cell receptor beta chain was recorded in a study of shared clonotypes between healthy human individuals. Study-wide findings and caveats: Depth of sequencing was expected to influence donor clonotype sharing.

Donors were healthy HIV-negative adults without recent acute infections or vaccinations. Concerning this clone itself: Its cognate antigen is unknown.

The CDR3 runs to 17 residues. CDR1 and CDR2 from the germline V gene are LNHDA and SQIVND (reference sequence). The V end lost 4 bases, the J end lost 6 bases, and 21 bases lay between the germline ends. Some clones are missing from TCRdb's copy, which holds only in-frame ones; the method was immunoSEQ multiplex PCR. Of about half a million clones listed, roughly 77% are singletons. The clonotype was recovered from a woman aged 40 to 50 in good health. Some clones in this sample may be carry-over from other donors' samples. The specimen sequenced was PBMCs. The chain employs TRBV19 and TRBJ2-2, with TRBD2 as a possible D gene (6 bases). In DNA form, the CDR3 reads TGTGCCAGTAGTACCCGGTGGAGGGGACCTTACGCCGGGGAGCTGTTTTTT. This sequence encodes CASSTRWRGPYAGELFF.